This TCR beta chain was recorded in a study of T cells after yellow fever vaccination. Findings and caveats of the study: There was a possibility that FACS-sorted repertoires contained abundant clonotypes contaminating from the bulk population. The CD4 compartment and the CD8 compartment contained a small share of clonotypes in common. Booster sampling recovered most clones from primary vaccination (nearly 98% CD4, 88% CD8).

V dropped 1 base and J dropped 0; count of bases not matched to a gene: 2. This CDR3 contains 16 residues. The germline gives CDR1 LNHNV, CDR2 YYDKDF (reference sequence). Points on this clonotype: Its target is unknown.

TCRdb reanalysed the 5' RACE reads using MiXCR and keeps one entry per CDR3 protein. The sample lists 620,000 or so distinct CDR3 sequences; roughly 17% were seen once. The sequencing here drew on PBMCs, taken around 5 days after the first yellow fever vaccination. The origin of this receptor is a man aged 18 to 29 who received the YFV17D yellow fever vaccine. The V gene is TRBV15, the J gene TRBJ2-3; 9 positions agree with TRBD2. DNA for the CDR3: TGTGCCACCAGCAGAGGACTAGCGGTTAGCACAGATACGCAGTATTTT. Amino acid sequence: CATSRGLAVSTDTQYF.